This T cell receptor beta chain stems from a study of T cell changes during pregnancy in multiple sclerosis. Profiled with immunoSEQ multiplex PCR; TCRdb holds only in-frame clones, not every one. This table has approximately 92,000 clones, approximately 93% appearing once. Trimming took off 4 bases at V and 0 bases at J, with 10 bases between the two ends. Germline CDR1 and CDR2: WNHNN and SYGVQD (reference sequence). CDR3 length: 14 amino acids. This chain uses TRBV10-1 with TRBJ2-7; the D gene is possibly TRBD2 (6 bases). The TCR sequence derives from a female donor with multiple sclerosis, enrolled in a pregnancy study. This material consisted of peripheral blood, taken after pregnancy. This chain's CDR3 is CASSARGSSYEQYF. The CDR3 DNA follows: TGCGCCAGCAGTGCTCGGGGGAGCTCCTACGAGCAGTACTTC.